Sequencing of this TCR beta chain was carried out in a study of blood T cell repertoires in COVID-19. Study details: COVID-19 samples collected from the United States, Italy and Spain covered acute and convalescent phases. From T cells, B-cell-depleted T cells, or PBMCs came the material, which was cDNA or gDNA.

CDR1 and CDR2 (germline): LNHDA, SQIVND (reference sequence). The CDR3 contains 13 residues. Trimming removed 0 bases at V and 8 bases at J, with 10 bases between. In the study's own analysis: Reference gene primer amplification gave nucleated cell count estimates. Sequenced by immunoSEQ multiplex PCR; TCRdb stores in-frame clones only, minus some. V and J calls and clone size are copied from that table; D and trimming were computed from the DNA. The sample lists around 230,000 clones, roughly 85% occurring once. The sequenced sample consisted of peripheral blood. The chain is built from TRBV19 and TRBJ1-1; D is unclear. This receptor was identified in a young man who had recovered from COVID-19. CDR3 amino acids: CASSIDGRQEAFF. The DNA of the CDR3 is TGTGCCAGTAGTATAGACGGCAGACAAGAAGCTTTCTTT.